This section outlines one T cell receptor beta chain sequence together with its context. What it binds is not known. The sample belongs to a study of cytomegalovirus exposure and HLA in healthy donors. Findings of the study overall: Among the most significant clusters, several appeared linked to common viral pathogens in a later analysis. TCR beta chain V- and J-gene trimming was linked, in a later analysis, to a missense variant in DCLRE1C. The study had only CMV serostatus as immune exposure information.

The PCR made use of 60 Vbeta and 13 Jbeta primers. Assay: immunoSEQ multiplex PCR; the TCRdb copy retains only in-frame clones and omits some. Its listing shows about 160,000 clones. Trimming stripped 8 bases from V and 1 base from J, with 12 bases between. The CDR3 sequence is 14 residues long. CDR1 is MNHEY, CDR2 SMNVEV, per germline (reference sequence). The chain couples TRBV27 to TRBJ2-1; D might be TRBD2 (5 bases). Sequencing input: PBMCs. This sequence originates from a man aged 30-40 years in good health and CMV-seronegative. The DNA of the CDR3 is TGTGCCAGCGGGCGAAGGAGGTCCTACAATGAGCAGTTCTTC. Encoded protein: CASGRRRSYNEQFF.